A single sample gave rise to the 32 T cell receptor beta chains below, sequenced in a study of CD8+ T cells in alopecia areata. Treatment specified: oral pan-JAK inhibitor, 5-10 mg twice daily. TCR sequencing used cDNA made by reverse transcription of extracted RNA. Method: immunoSEQ multiplex PCR; TCRdb's copy keeps in-frame clones and lacks some. The table lists roughly 200,000 clones, roughly three fifths of them singletons, with approximately 3.3% in the top ten. Sequenced here: CD4+ T cells sorted from blood, sampled at week 4, from a patient treated with tofacitinib. These receptor sequences come from a human donor with alopecia areata.

The rearrangement joins TRBV30 to TRBJ1-6; 8 bases map to TRBD1. CDR1 is GTSNPN and CDR2 is SVGIG in the germline V gene (reference sequence). This CDR3 is built from 16 residues. The J segment lost 5 bases and the V segment lost 8 bases, leaving 14 bases of the junction unmatched. CDR3 sequence reads: CALIGGRGRDNSPLHF. CDR3 coding DNA: TGTGCCCTCATCGGTGGCAGGGGGCGTGATAATTCACCCCTCCACTTT. The full variable domain, completed using reference TRBV30 and TRBJ1-6, is SQTIHQWPATLVQPVGSPLSLECTVEGTSNPNLYWYRQAAGRGLQLLFYSVGIGQISSEVPQNLSASRPQDRQFILSSKKLLLSDSGFYLCALIGGRGRDNSPLHFGNGTRLTVT.

The rearrangement uses TRBV9 and TRBJ2-3; D is ambiguous. With 4 bases removed from V and 2 bases from J, the gap between germline ends came to 14 bases. Germline lookup yields CDR1 SGDLS and CDR2 YYNGEE. The CDR3 length is 15 residues. CDR3: CASSPTASLTDTQYF. In DNA, the CDR3 is TGTGCCAGCAGCCCAACAGCGAGTCTCACAGATACGCAGTATTTT.

This chain links TRBV30 with TRBJ2-1; the match to TRBD1 covers 10 bases. CDR1 is GTSNPN and CDR2 is SVGIG in the germline V gene (reference sequence). Unmatched junction bases numbered 8, after V lost 0 bases and J lost 0 bases. CDR3 length equals 18 residues. DNA for the CDR3: TGTGCCTGGAGTGTAGTGGGACAGGGGATTAGCTCCTACAATGAGCAGTTCTTC. Its protein product is CAWSVVGQGISSYNEQFF.

The CDR3 DNA sequence: TGTGCCTGGAGTCAGGGACAGGCTTACAATGAGCAGTTCTTC. Amino acid sequence: CAWSQGQAYNEQFF. V usage is TRBV30 and J usage is TRBJ2-1; 8 bases match TRBD1. There are 14 residues in the CDR3. Germline CDR1 reads GTSNPN; CDR2 reads SVGIG (reference sequence). Trimming at V came to 2 bases and at J to 4 bases, leaving 4 bases not matched to a gene. Full variable domain (remainder filled in from reference TRBV30 and TRBJ2-1): SQTIHQWPATLVQPVGSPLSLECTVEGTSNPNLYWYRQAAGRGLQLLFYSVGIGQISSEVPQNLSASRPQDRQFILSSKKLLLSDSGFYLCAWSQGQAYNEQFFGPGTRLTVL.

This chain connects TRBV7-2 to TRBJ1-6; 10 positions match TRBD1. This CDR3 spans 13 amino acids. CDR1 is SGHTA, CDR2 FQGNSA, per germline. The trim removed 8 bases at V and 9 bases at J, leaving 4 bases unmatched. The CDR3, as DNA: TGTGCCAGCGAGGGACAGGGGACTTCACCCCTCCACTTT. Amino acids: CASEGQGTSPLHF.

The chain combines TRBV2 with TRBJ2-5, with 14 bases identical to TRBD2. J was trimmed by 4 bases and V by 4 bases; bases with no gene match: 5. CDR3 size: 16 residues. The V gene's germline CDR1 is SNHLY and CDR2 FYNNEI. Here the CDR3 reads CASSGLAGGLVETQYF. The CDR3 bases are TGTGCCAGCAGTGGACTAGCGGGGGGGCTCGTAGAGACCCAGTACTTC.

The table lists this clone with a few counts. The rearrangement links TRBV5-1 to TRBJ2-1; D may be TRBD2 (7 bases). CDR1 is SGHRS and CDR2 is YFSETQ in the germline V gene. V lost 5 bases, J lost 9 bases, and 21 bases lay in between. This CDR3 has 15 residues. CDR3 residues: CASRGGGHSGGEQFF. The DNA for the CDR3 is TGCGCCAGCAGAGGCGGGGGCCACTCCGGTGGTGAGCAGTTCTTC.

The V and J genes are TRBV30 and TRBJ1-1; 8 bases are shared with TRBD1. With 4 bases clipped from V and 1 base from J, the junction kept 11 bases outside the gene matches. Germline V CDR1 and CDR2: GTSNPN, SVGIG (reference sequence). The CDR3 spans 16 residues. CDR3 region: CAWKSRGRLGNTEAFF. As DNA, the CDR3 is TGTGCCTGGAAGAGCAGGGGGCGATTGGGGAACACTGAAGCTTTCTTT.

The table lists this clone with a count of one. The chain recombines TRBV4-1 with TRBJ1-3, with D unclear. The V and J ends lost 1 base and 3 bases respectively, with 13 bases between them. CDR3 length: 16 residues. Per the germline V gene, CDR1 is MGHRA and CDR2 is YSYEKL. The CDR3 reads CASSQATVSRGNTIYF. The CDR3 nucleotides read TGCGCCAGCAGCCAAGCGACGGTTAGTCGTGGAAACACCATATATTTT.

The chain recombines TRBV29-1 with TRBJ2-1; 7 bases are a match to TRBD1. Germline CDR1 and CDR2: SQVTM and ANQGSEA. There are 16 residues in the CDR3. The junction had 9 bases not matched to a gene; V was cut back by 4 bases and J by 0 bases. The CDR3 nucleotides are TGCAGCGTTGCCGGGGACAGTTCGAGCTCCTACAATGAGCAGTTCTTC. Translating it yields CSVAGDSSSSYNEQFF.

The rearrangement uses TRBV6-5 and TRBJ2-3, with D unresolved. The CDR3 contains 13 residues. Germline V gives CDR1 MNHEY, CDR2 SVGAGI. V lost 6 bases and J 1 base, leaving 8 bases between the germline ends. DNA of the CDR3: TGTGCCAGCAGCCAAGTCCGCACAGATACGCAGTATTTT. Translating it yields CASSQVRTDTQYF.

This chain connects TRBV7-8 to TRBJ1-2, with D tentatively TRBD1 (5 bases). V dropped 2 bases and J dropped 8 bases, with 9 bases sitting between them. The CDR3 covers 12 residues. CDR1 SGHVS and CDR2 FQNEAQ come from the germline V gene. For the CDR3, the DNA is TGTGCCAGCAGCTTACCAGGGATGGGCTACACCTTC. It is translated as CASSLPGMGYTF.

The chain combines TRBV4-1 with TRBJ2-3, with 10 nucleotides matching TRBD2. The V segment lost 0 bases and the J segment 4 bases; nucleotides outside the gene matches: 10. Looked up from germline, CDR1 is MGHRA and CDR2 is YSYEKL. The CDR3 sequence is 18 residues long. CDR3 protein: CASSQDGPTSGAADTQYF. The CDR3 DNA follows: TGCGCCAGCAGCCAAGATGGGCCCACTAGCGGGGCTGCAGATACGCAGTATTTT.

This chain connects TRBV9 to TRBJ2-1, with 8 bases lining up with TRBD1. Germline V gives CDR1 SGDLS, CDR2 YYNGEE. The ends lost 3 bases at V and 13 bases at J; junction bases unmatched: 12. The CDR3 sequence is 14 residues long. The CDR3 protein is CASSAGQDPPFQFF. The CDR3 coding sequence is TGTGCCAGCAGCGCGGGACAGGACCCTCCTTTTCAGTTCTTC.

In the case of this clone: At one end the junction does not follow the germline gene, possibly because of a read error. The CDR3 reads CARSSLSSGNTIYF. The CDR3 bases are TGTGCCCGGAGTAGTCTGAGCTCTGGAAACACCATATATTTT. The chain carries TRBV30 and TRBJ1-3; D remains ambiguous. The CDR3 is made up of 14 amino acids. Germline assignment: CDR1 GTSNPN and CDR2 SVGIG (reference sequence).

J is TRBJ1-1 and V is TRBV2; no clear D. The CDR3 has 14 residues. Germline V gene sequence: CDR1 SNHLY, CDR2 FYNNEI. V lost 6 bases to trimming and J lost 1 base, with 12 bases between them. CDR3 region: CASSTVTANTEAFF. In DNA form, the CDR3 reads TGTGCCAGCAGCACTGTCACAGCGAACACTGAAGCTTTCTTT.

The chain recombines TRBV2 with TRBJ1-6, with a weak D call TRBD1 (6 bases). With 9 bases removed from V and 6 bases from J, the gap between germline ends came to 12 bases. The germline V gene encodes CDR1 SNHLY and CDR2 FYNNEI. CDR3 length: 13 amino acids. The CDR3 region has the DNA TGTGCCAGTAGCCGGGACACTAATTCACCCCTCCACTTT. It specifies CASSRDTNSPLHF.

The chain has TRBV7-2 and TRBJ1-1; tentatively, D is TRBD1 (6 bases). Trimming cost V 5 bases and J 3 bases, with 13 bases left between them. This CDR3 is built from 14 residues. Germline CDR1 and CDR2: SGHTA and FQGNSA. CDR3 sequence: CASSPQGRHTEAFF. The DNA of the CDR3 is TGTGCCAGCAGCCCTCAGGGGAGGCACACTGAAGCTTTCTTT.

The CDR3 DNA reads TGTGCCAGCAGCCCGCTCCTAGGGGGAGTGATAGATACGCAGTATTTT. It specifies CASSPLLGGVIDTQYF. The chain combines TRBV25-1 with TRBJ2-3, with TRBD1 as a possible D gene (6 bases). V lost 6 bases and J lost 5, with 21 bases in between. This CDR3 contains 16 residues. Germline-derived CDR1 and CDR2 are MGHDK and SYGVNS.

This clone was observed a few times. The rearrangement links TRBV5-1 to TRBJ2-5; 9 bases fit TRBD2. J gave up 4 bases and V 1 base, and 14 bases lay outside the gene matches. CDR3 size: 18 residues. The germline V gene has CDR1 SGHRS and CDR2 YFSETQ. This CDR3 is CASSLSAGGPNFRETQYF. The CDR3 DNA reads as TGCGCCAGCAGCTTGTCGGCGGGGGGGCCAAATTTCCGAGAGACCCAGTACTTC.

The chain uses TRBV5-1 and TRBJ2-5, with D maybe TRBD1 (6 bases). V was trimmed by 4 bases and J by 11 bases, leaving 12 bases between them. The CDR3 is 11 residues long. Germline loops: CDR1 SGHRS, CDR2 YFSETQ. Here the CDR3 reads CASSLDRRQYF. For the CDR3, the DNA is TGCGCCAGCAGCCTGGACAGACGTCAGTACTTC.

The chain carries TRBV2 and TRBJ2-5; D may correspond to TRBD1 or TRBD2 (5 bases each). The CDR3 runs 14 residues. Germline lookup yields CDR1 SNHLY and CDR2 FYNNEI. V was shortened by 4 bases and J by 1 base, with 10 bases between the two germline ends. CDR3 sequence (DNA): TGTGCCAGCAGTGTGCAGGGAGTCCAAGAGACCCAGTACTTC. Protein product: CASSVQGVQETQYF.

The chain carries TRBV25-1 and TRBJ2-3, with 8 nucleotides matching TRBD1. The germline V gene has CDR1 MGHDK and CDR2 SYGVNS. V lost 6 bases and J lost 4; bases outside the gene matches: 12. The length of the CDR3 is 16 residues. The CDR3 coding sequence is TGTGCCAGCAGAAGACAGGGGCCGTTGATCGCAGATACGCAGTATTTT. Residues: CASRRQGPLIADTQYF.

This clone has just a few counts. This chain connects TRBV10-3 to TRBJ2-5, with 7 bases aligning to TRBD1. With 8 bases clipped from V and 1 base from J, the junction kept 7 bases outside the gene matches. The CDR3 has 14 amino acids. The germline V gene encodes CDR1 ENHRY and CDR2 SYGVKD. The DNA of the CDR3 is TGTGCCATCGCGACGGACAGGACCCAAGAGACCCAGTACTTC. Translating it yields CAIATDRTQETQYF.

The chain has TRBV5-1 and TRBJ2-7, with 9 bases aligning to TRBD2. J was trimmed by 1 base and V by 4 bases; bases with no gene match: 9. The CDR3 contains 16 residues. Per the germline V gene, CDR1 is SGHRS and CDR2 is YFSETQ. This CDR3 reads CASSRVPSGASYEQYF. As DNA, the CDR3 is TGCGCCAGCAGCCGCGTCCCTAGCGGGGCTTCCTACGAGCAGTACTTC.

The V and J genes are TRBV20-1 and TRBJ2-7; maybe TRBD1 (5 bases). Trimming cost V 5 bases and J 3 bases, with 8 bases left between them. The CDR3 is 11 residues long. From germline, CDR1 is DFQATT and CDR2 SNEGSKA (reference sequence). This CDR3 is CSASDNYEQYF. Here the CDR3 DNA reads TGCAGTGCTTCGGACAACTACGAGCAGTACTTC.

This clone was seen a handful of times. At one end, the junction sequence differs from germline, possibly due to a read error. J is TRBJ2-1 and V is TRBV5-8; TRBD1 or TRBD2 may be the D gene (6 bases each). This CDR3 comprises 17 residues. Germline lookup yields CDR1 SGHTS and CDR2 YDEGEE. This chain's CDR3 is CASSLVTGASSYNEQLF. The CDR3 coding sequence is TGTGCCAGCAGCTTGGTGACGGGGGCGAGCTCCTACAATGAGCAGCTCTTC.

V is TRBV7-2 and J is TRBJ2-5; no clear D. The length of the CDR3 is 15 residues. Germline V CDR1 and CDR2: SGHTA, FQGNSA. The ends were cut back, 1 base at V and 2 bases at J, with 11 bases in the middle. The CDR3, as DNA: TGTGCCAGCAGCTTAGGTGTTGGTACACAAGAGACCCAGTACTTC. It is translated as CASSLGVGTQETQYF. Combining the CDR3 with reference TRBV7-2 and TRBJ2-5 gives the whole variable domain GAGVSQSPSNKVTEKGKDVELRCDPISGHTALYWYRQSLGQGLEFLIYFQGNSAPDKSGLPSDRFSAERTGGSVSTLTIQRTQQEDSAVYLCASSLGVGTQETQYFGPGTRLLVL.

This sequence joins TRBV6-5 and TRBJ2-6, with 8 bases matching TRBD2. This CDR3 comprises 15 residues. The germline V gene has CDR1 MNHEY and CDR2 SVGAGI. J gave up 2 bases and V 6 bases, and 3 bases lay outside the gene matches. CDR3 sequence reads: CASSPGRAGANVLTF. For the CDR3, the DNA is TGTGCCAGCAGCCCCGGGAGGGCTGGGGCCAACGTCCTGACTTTC.

The chain recombines TRBV19 with TRBJ1-6, with 9 bases matching TRBD1. Germline CDR1 and CDR2: LNHDA and SQIVND (reference sequence). This CDR3 has 15 residues. V was pared by 3 bases and J by 7 bases, with 4 bases of the junction left unmatched. The CDR3 loop is CASSMVGQGNSPLHF. The CDR3 DNA is TGTGCCAGTAGTATGGTAGGACAGGGGAATTCACCCCTCCACTTT.

V gene TRBV4-1 combines with J gene TRBJ1-5, with D unclear. Germline V gene sequence: CDR1 MGHRA, CDR2 YSYEKL. The CDR3 covers 15 residues. V was clipped by 1 base and J by 0 bases, with 7 bases between them. CDR3 residues: CASSQGIYSNQPQHF. The CDR3 nucleotides are TGCGCCAGCAGCCAAGGCATCTATAGCAATCAGCCCCAGCATTTT.

This clone was observed a few times. The V call is TRBV25-1, the J call TRBJ1-6, with TRBD1 as a possible D gene (5 bases). In germline, CDR1 is MGHDK, CDR2 SYGVNS. Between the trimmed V and J ends, which lost 2 bases and 9 bases, there was a span of 8 bases. The CDR3 runs 13 residues. CDR3 amino acids: CASSEGRGSPLHF. The DNA of the CDR3 is TGTGCCAGCAGTGAAGGGAGGGGTTCACCCCTCCACTTT.